This entry lists 5 T cell receptor beta chains sequenced from one sample in a study of blood T cell repertoires in COVID-19. Method: immunoSEQ multiplex PCR; TCRdb's copy keeps in-frame clones and lacks some. The table lists 75,000 to 80,000 clones, about nine tenths of them singletons, with around a tenth in the top ten. The specimen sequenced was peripheral blood. These receptors were taken from a human donor in a cohort sampled during active COVID-19.

This rearrangement joins TRBV7-6 to TRBJ1-4; D may be TRBD1 (5 bases). The CDR3 totals 17 residues. V gave up 5 bases and J gave up 1 base, with 17 bases separating them. Germline V gene sequence: CDR1 SGHVS, CDR2 FNYEAQ. The CDR3 is CASSRGPQGLTNEKLFF. The CDR3 nucleotides read TGTGCCAGCAGCCGTGGACCGCAGGGCTTAACTAATGAAAAACTGTTTTTT. The full variable domain, in which reference TRBV7-6 and TRBJ1-4 provide the parts outside the CDR3, is GAGVSQSPRYKVTKRGQDVALRCDPISGHVSLYWYRQALGQGPEFLTYFNYEAQQDKSGLPNDRFSAERPEGSISTLTIQRTEQRDSAMYRCASSRGPQGLTNEKLFFGSGTQLSVL.

V and J are TRBV27 and TRBJ1-1; a weak D match, TRBD1 (6 bases). This CDR3 region has 15 residues. The germline V and J ends were trimmed by 5 bases and 0 bases, with 13 bases remaining between them. Germline V gene lookup returns CDR1 MNHEY and CDR2 SMNVEV (reference sequence). CDR3 region: CASSRRTDMNTEAFF. The CDR3 DNA reads as TGTGCCAGCAGTCGTCGGACAGATATGAACACTGAAGCTTTCTTT.

The chain combines TRBV7-9 with TRBJ2-1; a possible D gene is TRBD1 (6 bases). Germline CDR1 reads SEHNR; CDR2 reads FQNEAQ (reference sequence). This CDR3 comprises 14 residues. Trimming left V 5 bases short and J 4 bases short, with 12 bases between. The CDR3 DNA is TGTGCCAGCAGCCTCGGGACACCTTACAATGAGCAGTTCTTC. Encoded protein: CASSLGTPYNEQFF.

The J gene is TRBJ1-1, the V gene TRBV6-1, with D maybe TRBD1 (6 bases). The CDR3 has 18 residues. The germline V and J ends were trimmed by 3 bases and 1 base, with 21 bases remaining between them. CDR1 is MNHNS and CDR2 is SASEGT in the germline V gene. For the CDR3, the DNA is TGTGCCAGCAGTGAGCAACCTCAGGGCGGACAGTCGAACACTGAAGCTTTCTTT. This encodes CASSEQPQGGQSNTEAFF.

This chain uses TRBV4-1 with TRBJ2-2; 10 nucleotides match TRBD2. The ends lost 3 bases at V and 3 bases at J; junction bases unmatched: 1. Germline loops: CDR1 MGHRA, CDR2 YSYEKL. The CDR3 covers 15 residues. As DNA, the CDR3 is TGCGCCAGCAGCCAGAGCGGGGGGGACACCGGGGAGCTGTTTTTT. This sequence encodes CASSQSGGDTGELFF.